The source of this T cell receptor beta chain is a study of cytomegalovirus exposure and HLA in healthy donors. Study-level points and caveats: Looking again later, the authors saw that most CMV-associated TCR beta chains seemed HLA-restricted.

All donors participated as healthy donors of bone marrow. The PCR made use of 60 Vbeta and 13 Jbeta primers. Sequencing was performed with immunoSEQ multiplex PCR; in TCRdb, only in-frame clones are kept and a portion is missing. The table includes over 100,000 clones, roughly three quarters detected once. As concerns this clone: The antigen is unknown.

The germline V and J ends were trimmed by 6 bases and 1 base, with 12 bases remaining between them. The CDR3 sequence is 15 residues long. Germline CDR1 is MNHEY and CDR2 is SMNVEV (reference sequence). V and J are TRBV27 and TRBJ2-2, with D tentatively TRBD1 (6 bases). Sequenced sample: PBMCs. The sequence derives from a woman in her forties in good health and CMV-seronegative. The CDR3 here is CASSRSRGNTGELFF. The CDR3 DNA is TGTGCCAGCAGCCGAAGCAGGGGGAACACCGGGGAGCTGTTTTTT.